Presented here are 3 T cell receptor beta chains from one specimen sequenced in a study of OX40 agonist ivuxolimab in advanced cancers. Library creation used the immunoSEQ multiplex PCR assay. TCRdb holds this immuneACCESS table with in-frame rearrangements only. Some clones are missing; in checked studies, unresolved V genes explain under half, and the rest has no known cause. The table for this sample lists more than 45,000 clones; approximately 78% of them were counted only once. The ten biggest clones cover roughly 7% of the sample. Sequences were derived from CD4+ or CD8+ T cells sorted from blood, sampled in a trial of the OX40 agonist ivuxolimab. Receptor source: an adult with an advanced solid tumor such as melanoma, head and neck, liver or kidney cancer.

The rearrangement links TRBV29-1 to TRBJ2-3; 7 bases match TRBD2. From germline, CDR1 is SQVTM and CDR2 ANQGSEA. The CDR3 sequence is 12 residues long. V was pared by 3 bases and J by 10 bases, with 7 bases of the junction left unmatched. The CDR3 spells CSVDSGGRAQYF. The CDR3 nucleotides are TGCAGCGTTGATTCCGGGGGGAGGGCGCAGTATTTT.

In regard to this clone: Other DNA sequences in the same sample also yield this CDR3. This chain uses TRBV11-2 with TRBJ2-7; D is unresolved. Germline CDR1 SGHAT, CDR2 FQNNGV. The CDR3 is 13 amino acids. Trimming cost V 1 base and J 3 bases, with 7 bases left between them. The CDR3: CASSLGGNYEQYF. The CDR3 bases are TGTGCCAGCAGCTTAGGAGGCAACTACGAGCAGTACTTC.

This chain connects TRBV5-1 to TRBJ1-2; D remains unclear. Germline V gene sequence: CDR1 SGHRS, CDR2 YFSETQ. V was pared by 3 bases and J by 2 bases, with 11 bases between. The CDR3 sequence is 14 residues long. CDR3: CASSSNDINYGYTF. CDR3 bases: TGCGCCAGCAGCTCGAATGACATAAACTATGGCTACACCTTC.